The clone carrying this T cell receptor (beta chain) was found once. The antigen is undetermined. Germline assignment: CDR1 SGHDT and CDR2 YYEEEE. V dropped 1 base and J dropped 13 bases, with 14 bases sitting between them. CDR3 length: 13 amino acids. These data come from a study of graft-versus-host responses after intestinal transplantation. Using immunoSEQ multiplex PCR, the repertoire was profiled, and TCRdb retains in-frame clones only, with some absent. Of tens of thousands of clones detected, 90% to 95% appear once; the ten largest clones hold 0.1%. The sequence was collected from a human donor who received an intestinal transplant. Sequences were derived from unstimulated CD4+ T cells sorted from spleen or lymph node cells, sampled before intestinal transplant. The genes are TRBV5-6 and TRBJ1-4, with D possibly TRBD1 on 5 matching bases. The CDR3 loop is CASSLRVGGGLFF. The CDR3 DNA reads TGTGCCAGCAGCTTGAGGGTCGGGGGGGGACTGTTTTTT.